The 30 T cell receptor beta chains presented below share a single source sample, sequenced in a study of PD-1 blockade in classical Hodgkin lymphoma. Sample time point: cycle 4 day 1 (C4D1), after five to seven weeks of nivolumab. Brentuximab vedotin exposure varied among the patients, all of whom had relapsed after autologous stem cell transplantation. The assay was immunoSEQ multiplex PCR, and TCRdb's table has in-frame clones only and misses some. The table lists roughly 50,000 clones, around nine tenths of them singletons, with roughly 7% in the top ten. Sequencing used peripheral blood mononuclear cells (PBMCs), obtained before the fourth cycle of nivolumab. The receptor set was obtained from a human donor with classical Hodgkin lymphoma.

The CDR3 protein is CASSQGLWEQYF. Here the CDR3 DNA reads TGCGCCAGCAGCCAGGGGCTGTGGGAGCAGTACTTC. The rearrangement links TRBV10-2 to TRBJ2-7; D possibly corresponds to TRBD1 (6 bases). The length of the CDR3 is 12 residues. The germline gives CDR1 WSHSY, CDR2 SAAADI. The V end lost 6 bases, the J end lost 7 bases, and 13 bases lay between the germline ends.

A single count supports this clone. The chain links TRBV4-3 to TRBJ2-3, with 8 nucleotides matching TRBD2. The CDR3 has 16 residues. Per germline, CDR1 LGHNA and CDR2 YSLEER. The V and J ends lost 1 base and 2 bases, in that order; junction bases with no gene match: 5. DNA for the CDR3: TGCGCCAGCAGCCAAGCTTTAGCGGGGAACACAGATACGCAGTATTTT. This encodes CASSQALAGNTDTQYF.

V usage is TRBV19 and J usage is TRBJ2-3; no firm D call. CDR3 length equals 14 residues. CDR1 is LNHDA, CDR2 SQIVND, per germline (reference sequence). V lost 6 bases and J 6 bases, leaving 16 bases between the germline ends. The DNA of the CDR3 is TGTGCCAGTAGGCAACCGGGTAAATCGGATACGCAGTATTTT. Protein: CASRQPGKSDTQYF.

The chain joins TRBV19 to TRBJ1-1, with a tentative D call TRBD1 (6 bases). This CDR3 region has 16 residues. Germline values: CDR1 LNHDA, CDR2 SQIVND (reference sequence). V shed 7 bases and J shed 1 base, with 19 bases lying between them. In DNA, the CDR3 is TGTGCCAGTATTCCTCCTCGGGCCAGGGGGAACACTGAAGCTTTCTTT. Translated, it gives CASIPPRARGNTEAFF.

The chain uses TRBV6-6 and TRBJ1-5, with TRBD1 matching over 9 bases. V was pared by 5 bases and J by 6 bases, with 5 bases of the junction left unmatched. CDR1 and CDR2 (germline): MNHNY, SVGAGI (reference sequence). The CDR3 extends over 14 amino acids. The CDR3 DNA reads as TGTGCCAGCAGTCCCGGGACAGGGACTCAGCCCCAGCATTTT. As protein: CASSPGTGTQPQHF.

The chain carries TRBV5-1 and TRBJ2-7; 7 positions agree with TRBD1. Germline V gene lookup returns CDR1 SGHRS and CDR2 YFSETQ. This CDR3 comprises 13 residues. V was pared by 7 bases and J by 3 bases, with 7 bases of the junction left unmatched. This chain's CDR3 is CASRDSPVYEQYF. The CDR3 DNA reads TGCGCCAGCCGGGACAGTCCCGTCTACGAGCAGTACTTC. Supplemented by reference TRBV5-1 and TRBJ2-7, the full variable domain reads KAGVTQTPRYLIKTRGQQVTLSCSPISGHRSVSWYQQTPGQGLQFLFEYFSETQRNKGNFPGRFSGRQFSNSRSEMNVSTLELGDSALYLCASRDSPVYEQYFGPGTRLTVT.

The chain joins TRBV10-3 to TRBJ2-3; tentatively, D is TRBD1 or TRBD2 (7 bases each). V was clipped by 11 bases and J by 4 bases, with 16 bases between them. This CDR3 contains 13 residues. Germline V gene lookup returns CDR1 ENHRY and CDR2 SYGVKD. Written as DNA, the CDR3 is TGTGCCTCAGGGGGGGGCCCCGCAGATACGCAGTATTTT. Protein: CASGGGPADTQYF.

The chain is built from TRBV7-8 and TRBJ2-7, with D unclear. There are 12 residues in the CDR3. V dropped 5 bases and J dropped 2 bases, with 7 bases sitting between them. From germline, CDR1 is SGHVS and CDR2 FQNEAQ. The CDR3 DNA reads as TGTGCCAGCAGCCTCGACACCTACGAGCAGTACTTC. The encoded protein is CASSLDTYEQYF.

The chain is built from TRBV6-1 and TRBJ1-6; D is possibly TRBD1 (5 bases). CDR3 length: 13 amino acids. The germline gives CDR1 MNHNS, CDR2 SASEGT. Trimming took off 3 bases at V and 10 bases at J, with 10 bases between the two ends. CDR3 region: CASSDSGRSPLHF. In DNA, the CDR3 is TGTGCCAGCAGTGATTCAGGGAGATCACCCCTCCACTTT.

This chain uses TRBV7-2 with TRBJ2-1; the D gene could be TRBD1 or TRBD2 (5 bases each). The V gene lost 2 bases and the J gene lost 0 bases, with 8 bases spanning the gap. This CDR3 region has 15 residues. The germline V gene encodes CDR1 SGHTA and CDR2 FQGNSA. CDR3 sequence (DNA): TGTGCCAGCAGCTTACGGGGCAGCTCCTACAATGAGCAGTTCTTC. Translated, it gives CASSLRGSSYNEQFF.

The chain is built from TRBV2 and TRBJ1-4, with unresolved D. The CDR3 length is 13 residues. Germline CDR1 is SNHLY and CDR2 is FYNNEI. The ends were cut back, 8 bases at V and 8 bases at J, with 15 bases in the middle. The CDR3 DNA follows: TGTGCCAGCGTTCGGGGAGTTGGCGAAAAACTGTTTTTT. Residues: CASVRGVGEKLFF. Full variable domain (outside the CDR3, taken from reference TRBV2 and TRBJ1-4): EPEVTQTPSHQVTQMGQEVILRCVPISNHLYFYWYRQILGQKVEFLVSFYNNEISEKSEIFDDQFSVERPDGSNFTLKIRSTKLEDSAMYFCASVRGVGEKLFFGSGTQLSVL.

This clone was detected only a few times. The chain employs TRBV27 and TRBJ2-3; 9 positions agree with TRBD2. Per the germline V gene, CDR1 is MNHEY and CDR2 is SMNVEV (reference sequence). CDR3 size: 14 residues. J lost 6 bases, V lost 3 bases, and 4 bases had no gene match. The chain's CDR3 is CASSLVAGADTQYF. In DNA, the CDR3 is TGTGCCAGCAGTTTGGTAGCGGGAGCCGATACGCAGTATTTT.

The rearrangement links TRBV6-5 to TRBJ2-7; a possible D gene is TRBD2 (5 bases). There are 14 residues in the CDR3. V dropped 1 base and J dropped 0 bases, with 7 bases sitting between them. Germline CDR1 is MNHEY and CDR2 is SVGAGI. In nucleotides, the CDR3 is TGTGCCAGCAGTTACTTTCGGGACTCCTACGAGCAGTACTTC. As protein: CASSYFRDSYEQYF.

This chain joins TRBV5-5 and TRBJ2-2; D is unresolved. Trimming left V 0 bases short and J 7 bases short, with 10 bases between. CDR3 size: 14 residues. Germline V gene data show CDR1 as SGHKS and CDR2 as YYEKEE (reference sequence). This CDR3 reads CASSLAGLGGELFF. The DNA for the CDR3 is TGTGCCAGCAGCTTGGCGGGTCTCGGCGGGGAGCTGTTTTTT.

The rearrangement uses TRBV7-9 and TRBJ1-6, with TRBD1 matching 8 bases. CDR1 SEHNR and CDR2 FQNEAQ come from the germline V gene (reference sequence). This CDR3 region has 14 residues. The V and J ends lost 4 bases and 10 bases, in that order; junction bases with no gene match: 6. The CDR3 DNA reads TGTGCCAGCAGCTATGGACAGGGAATCTCACCCCTCCACTTT. Its translation is CASSYGQGISPLHF.

The rearrangement uses TRBV18 and TRBJ2-7; the match to TRBD2 covers 8 bases. Germline V gene sequence: CDR1 KGHSH, CDR2 LQKENI. V shed 5 bases and J 2 bases; nucleotides not matched to a gene: 5. There are 14 residues in the CDR3. The CDR3 DNA is TGTGCCAGCTCAAGAGCGGGGGCCACCTACGAGCAGTACTTC. It codes for CASSRAGATYEQYF.

The genes are TRBV6-5 and TRBJ1-2; D gene unclear. The V gene lost 0 bases and the J gene lost 0 bases, with 8 bases spanning the gap. This CDR3 comprises 15 residues. CDR1 MNHEY and CDR2 SVGAGI come from the germline V gene. CDR3 in DNA: TGTGCCAGCAGTTACTCCGGACTGGCTAACTATGGCTACACCTTC. This translates into CASSYSGLANYGYTF.

The gene calls are TRBV7-9 and TRBJ2-3, with 15 positions matching TRBD2. Germline V gene lookup returns CDR1 SEHNR and CDR2 FQNEAQ (reference sequence). The CDR3 is made up of 18 amino acids. With V trimmed by 3 bases and J by 2 bases, 6 bases remained unmatched. The CDR3 nucleotides are TGTGCCAGCAGCTTCGCCGGGACTAGCGGGAGGCTCACAGATACGCAGTATTTT. Its translation: CASSFAGTSGRLTDTQYF.

The chain recombines TRBV19 with TRBJ2-3; D is unclear. CDR1 and CDR2 from the germline V gene are LNHDA and SQIVND (reference sequence). The germline V and J ends were trimmed by 1 base and 0 bases, with 8 bases remaining between them. CDR3 length: 15 residues. The CDR3 protein is CASSIAGRSTDTQYF. The CDR3 region has the DNA TGTGCCAGTAGTATAGCGGGCCGGAGCACAGATACGCAGTATTTT.

J is TRBJ2-1 and V is TRBV7-9; TRBD1 matches 7 bases. Trimming at V came to 3 bases and at J to 8 bases, leaving 7 bases not matched to a gene. The CDR3 extends over 14 amino acids. Germline V lookup: CDR1 SEHNR, CDR2 FQNEAQ (reference sequence). CDR3 loop: CASSFSGTADEQFF. In nucleotides, the CDR3 is TGTGCCAGCAGCTTTTCCGGGACAGCGGATGAGCAGTTCTTC.

The chain links TRBV7-2 to TRBJ1-1; D gene unclear. The germline V gene has CDR1 SGHTA and CDR2 FQGNSA. V was clipped by 2 bases and J by 3 bases, with 10 bases between them. The CDR3 has 14 amino acids. The CDR3 here is CASSLRWGDTEAFF. The CDR3 nucleotides are TGTGCCAGCAGCTTACGGTGGGGAGACACTGAAGCTTTCTTT. Together with reference TRBV7-2 and TRBJ1-1, the CDR3 gives the full variable domain: GAGVSQSPSNKVTEKGKDVELRCDPISGHTALYWYRQSLGQGLEFLIYFQGNSAPDKSGLPSDRFSAERTGGSVSTLTIQRTQQEDSAVYLCASSLRWGDTEAFFGQGTRLTVV.

The rearrangement joins TRBV5-8 to TRBJ2-5; weak D call: TRBD1 (7 bases). Trimming removed 5 bases from V and 0 bases from J, with 11 bases in between. The germline CDR1 and CDR2 sequences are SGHTS and YDEGEE. The CDR3 is 14 residues long. CDR3 nucleotides: TGTGCCAGCAGTCGGGGGACAGACCAAGAGACCCAGTACTTC. Protein product: CASSRGTDQETQYF.

The V gene is TRBV29-1, the J gene TRBJ2-5; a possible D gene is TRBD1 (7 bases). V lost 4 bases, J lost 1 base, and 19 bases lay in between. The CDR3 totals 16 residues. Germline CDR1 reads SQVTM; CDR2 reads ANQGSEA. As DNA, the CDR3 is TGCAGCGTTGGGAGGGGTCGGACAGGTATCCAAGAGACCCAGTACTTC. This codes for CSVGRGRTGIQETQYF.

This sequence joins TRBV27 and TRBJ1-5, with unresolved D. The CDR3 totals 13 residues. V shed 7 bases and J shed 7 bases, with 14 bases lying between them. Germline V gene lookup returns CDR1 MNHEY and CDR2 SMNVEV (reference sequence). This chain's CDR3 is CASTGGTKQPQHF. The CDR3 DNA follows: TGTGCCAGCACGGGAGGAACCAAGCAGCCCCAGCATTTT.

The V and J genes are TRBV5-1 and TRBJ2-7, with no clear D. V shed 2 bases and J shed 5 bases, with 14 bases lying between them. From germline, CDR1 is SGHRS and CDR2 YFSETQ. This CDR3 comprises 14 residues. The CDR3 loop reads CASSFRLGTDEQYF. The CDR3 coding sequence is TGCGCCAGCAGCTTTCGGTTGGGCACCGACGAGCAGTACTTC.

The chain recombines TRBV10-2 with TRBJ2-1; TRBD2 aligns across 12 bases. CDR3 length: 17 amino acids. Germline-derived CDR1 and CDR2 are WSHSY and SAAADI. Losses at the gene ends were 8 bases for V and 5 bases for J; bases not matched to a gene: 13. The CDR3 DNA is TGCGCCAGCGACCGACTTCTAGCGGGAGGGAAAAACAATGAGCAGTTCTTC. This codes for CASDRLLAGGKNNEQFF.

This clone was seen a single time. The chain carries TRBV18 and TRBJ1-1; maybe TRBD1 (5 bases). The V end lost 5 bases, the J end lost 1 base, and 11 bases lay between the germline ends. This CDR3 has 14 residues. Per the germline V gene, CDR1 is KGHSH and CDR2 is LQKENI. CDR3 loop: CASSTDRKNTEAFF. The CDR3, as DNA: TGTGCCAGCTCAACAGACAGAAAGAACACTGAAGCTTTCTTT.

This rearrangement joins TRBV28 to TRBJ1-1, with a possible D match to TRBD1 (6 bases). The CDR3 runs 13 residues. Trimming left V 5 bases short and J 1 base short, with 8 bases between. Germline V gene data show CDR1 as MDHEN and CDR2 as SYDVKM. CDR3 DNA: TGTGCCAGCAGTATGACAGGGAACACTGAAGCTTTCTTT. Amino acid sequence: CASSMTGNTEAFF.

The chain employs TRBV5-1 and TRBJ1-4, with 7 bases that match TRBD1. Unmatched junction bases numbered 5, after V lost 4 bases and J lost 5 bases. CDR1 is SGHRS, CDR2 YFSETQ, per germline. The CDR3 covers 14 residues. The CDR3 DNA sequence: TGCGCCAGCAGCCACCAGGGGGGGAATGAAAAACTGTTTTTT. Amino acids: CASSHQGGNEKLFF.

This clone has just a few counts. V usage is TRBV7-9 and J usage is TRBJ1-1; D is undetermined. The CDR3 has 14 amino acids. Germline values: CDR1 SEHNR, CDR2 FQNEAQ (reference sequence). With 1 base removed from V and 4 bases from J, the gap between germline ends came to 10 bases. The CDR3 here is CASSLDGNPTEAFF. In nucleotides, the CDR3 is TGTGCCAGCAGCTTAGATGGTAATCCCACTGAAGCTTTCTTT.